Presented here are 24 T cell receptor beta chains from one specimen sequenced in a study of spatial heterogeneity in lung cancer. Specified time point: sample taken at primary tumor resection. Sequencing covered unsorted whole RNA taken from tumor, nontumor lung or frozen PBMC. One entry per CDR3 protein results from TCRdb running MiXCR on the 5' RACE reads. The sample yields tens of thousands of distinct CDR3 sequences, about 5% seen once. Sequenced material: PBMCs, taken at surgery. The source is a male donor with early-stage non-small cell lung cancer.

This clonotype was seen many times. J is TRBJ2-7 and V is TRBV5-1; TRBD2 agrees at 13 bases. The CDR3 runs to 15 residues. V shed 2 bases and J 4 bases; nucleotides not matched to a gene: 3. Germline CDR1 SGHRS, CDR2 YFSETQ. The CDR3 bases are TGCGCCAGCAGCTTTACTAGCGGGAGGGGATACGAGCAGTACTTC. Encoded protein: CASSFTSGRGYEQYF.

This clonotype was detected ten times or more. The V and J genes are TRBV20-1 and TRBJ2-5; the match to TRBD2 covers 7 bases. Germline CDR1 is DFQATT and CDR2 is SNEGSKA (reference sequence). This CDR3 contains 14 residues. Unmatched junction bases numbered 3, after V lost 2 bases and J lost 0 bases. Written as DNA, the CDR3 is TGCAGTGCTAGACCCGGGGGGTACCAAGAGACCCAGTACTTC. This sequence encodes CSARPGGYQETQYF.

This clonotype has at least ten counts. The gene calls are TRBV20-1 and TRBJ2-3, with 8 bases fitting TRBD2. Trimming at V came to 0 bases and at J to 1 base, leaving 6 bases not matched to a gene. Germline lookup yields CDR1 DFQATT and CDR2 SNEGSKA (reference sequence). The CDR3 has 16 amino acids. The CDR3 nucleotides are TGCAGTGCTAGAGATGAAGCGGGAGTCGGCACAGATACGCAGTATTTT. This encodes CSARDEAGVGTDTQYF.

This clonotype was found a few times. The chain links TRBV6-1 to TRBJ2-6; D remains unclear. The CDR3 extends over 15 amino acids. Between the trimmed V and J ends, which lost 5 bases and 0 bases, there was a span of 8 bases. CDR1 MNHNS and CDR2 SASEGT come from the germline V gene. CDR3 in amino acids: CASSRTASGANVLTF. The CDR3 bases are TGTGCCAGCAGTCGGACCGCCTCTGGGGCCAACGTCCTGACTTTC.

CDR3 in amino acids: CASSLRDQGMNTEAFF. The CDR3 coding sequence is TGCGCCAGCAGCCTGCGGGACCAGGGAATGAACACTGAAGCTTTCTTT. The gene calls are TRBV5-1 and TRBJ1-1; TRBD1 might be the D (5 bases). CDR3 size: 16 residues. In germline, CDR1 is SGHRS, CDR2 YFSETQ. V lost 4 bases, J lost 0 bases, and 16 bases lay in between.

This clonotype was counted at least ten times. The chain has TRBV12-3 or TRBV12-4 and TRBJ2-3, with D unresolved. CDR3 length equals 14 residues. Trimming pared 3 bases from V and 6 bases from J, leaving 13 bases between. The CDR3 spells CASSLPRYWDTQYF. The CDR3 nucleotides read TGTGCCAGCAGTTTGCCCAGGTACTGGGATACGCAGTATTTT.

In its sample, this clonotype was seen many times. The chain combines TRBV19 with TRBJ2-7; TRBD2 agrees at 7 bases. Germline assignment: CDR1 LNHDA and CDR2 SQIVND (reference sequence). This CDR3 comprises 12 residues. The ends lost 6 bases at V and 6 bases at J; junction bases unmatched: 5. In nucleotides, the CDR3 is TGTGCCAGTAGCCCCGGGAGGTTCGAGCAGTACTTC. Protein product: CASSPGRFEQYF.

This clonotype has ten or more counts. The chain combines TRBV10-2 with TRBJ2-7, with TRBD1 identical over 8 bases. This CDR3 comprises 15 residues. The V segment lost 6 bases and the J segment 1 base; nucleotides outside the gene matches: 8. Germline CDR1 and CDR2: WSHSY and SAAADI. In DNA form, the CDR3 reads TGCGCCAGCAGATCAGGACAGGGTTTATCCTACGAGCAGTACTTC. This sequence encodes CASRSGQGLSYEQYF.

In its sample, this clonotype was seen many times. The V call is TRBV7-2, the J call TRBJ2-5; unclear D gene. The CDR3 totals 13 residues. The V end was cut by 3 bases, the J end by 3 bases, with 8 bases between. Looked up from germline, CDR1 is SGHTA and CDR2 is FQGNSA. This chain's CDR3 is CASSFTIKETQYF. CDR3 in DNA: TGTGCCAGCAGCTTCACAATAAAAGAGACCCAGTACTTC.

This clonotype occurred many times. The rearrangement joins TRBV27 to TRBJ1-5; D is unclear. CDR3 length: 14 residues. Between the trimmed V and J ends, which lost 5 bases and 4 bases, there was a span of 12 bases. The germline CDR1 and CDR2 sequences are MNHEY and SMNVEV (reference sequence). CDR3 protein: CASSIGRLNQPQHF. CDR3 coding DNA: TGTGCCAGCAGTATAGGGCGGTTAAATCAGCCCCAGCATTTT.

This clonotype was observed at least ten times. The chain employs TRBV12-3 or TRBV12-4 and TRBJ2-1; 15 nucleotides line up with TRBD2. V was pared by 5 bases and J by 4 bases, with 9 bases of the junction left unmatched. This CDR3 has 18 amino acids. The DNA for the CDR3 is TGTGCCAGCAGTCCCCGGACTAGCGGGGGGGCCGGGTACAATGAGCAGTTCTTC. Protein sequence: CASSPRTSGGAGYNEQFF.

This clonotype showed up many times. This chain links TRBV6-1 with TRBJ1-5, with unresolved D. From germline, CDR1 is MNHNS and CDR2 SASEGT. This CDR3 is built from 14 residues. V was shortened by 2 bases and J by 3 bases, with 8 bases between the two germline ends. CDR3 sequence reads: CASSEKVFNQPQHF. The CDR3, as DNA: TGTGCCAGCAGTGAAAAAGTCTTCAATCAGCCCCAGCATTTT.

This clonotype was detected ten times or more. V is TRBV7-2 and J is TRBJ2-3; 7 positions agree with TRBD2. This CDR3 contains 14 residues. The V segment lost 5 bases and the J segment 0 bases; nucleotides outside the gene matches: 2. Germline CDR1 reads SGHTA; CDR2 reads FQGNSA. The CDR3 nucleotides read TGTGCCAGCAGCCCGGGACTAAGCACAGATACGCAGTATTTT. Protein sequence: CASSPGLSTDTQYF.

This clonotype was picked up many times. The chain combines TRBV7-2 with TRBJ2-5; 8 bases map to TRBD1. The V gene end was trimmed by 6 bases and the J gene end by 4 bases; junction bases not matched to a gene: 4. This CDR3 has 13 residues. Germline V gene sequence: CDR1 SGHTA, CDR2 FQGNSA. The CDR3 coding sequence is TGTGCCAGCAGGACAGGGGACCGAGAGACCCAGTACTTC. Protein: CASRTGDRETQYF.

Many counts were recorded for this clonotype. The V gene is TRBV7-2, the J gene TRBJ2-2; TRBD2 matches at 9 bases. Germline assignment: CDR1 SGHTA and CDR2 FQGNSA. The CDR3 totals 16 residues. With 1 base clipped from V and 6 bases from J, the junction kept 6 bases outside the gene matches. The CDR3 nucleotides are TGTGCCAGCAGCTTAGGAGTAGCGGGAGACGCCGGGGAGCTGTTTTTT. It codes for CASSLGVAGDAGELFF.

This clonotype was seen at least ten times. The chain is built from TRBV28 and TRBJ1-2; D not certain. Trimming shortened V by 5 bases and J by 9 bases, and 16 bases separated the two germline ends. The CDR3 sequence is 13 residues long. In germline, CDR1 is MDHEN, CDR2 SYDVKM. Here the CDR3 DNA reads TGTGCCAGCAGTCCCCGGGCTGCTCCAAGCTACACCTTC. Residues: CASSPRAAPSYTF.

In this sample, this clonotype turned up many times. This chain joins TRBV28 and TRBJ2-5, with D tentatively TRBD1 (6 bases). V was cut by 6 bases and J by 2 bases, with 16 bases left in between. The germline CDR1 and CDR2 sequences are MDHEN and SYDVKM. The CDR3 runs to 15 residues. The CDR3 DNA sequence: TGTGCCAGCAGCCGTCCGTCGACAGGACAAGAGACCCAGTACTTC. Translated: CASSRPSTGQETQYF.

The sample holds many counts of this clonotype. This sequence joins TRBV11-2 and TRBJ2-1; D gene ambiguous. Germline CDR1 is SGHAT and CDR2 is FQNNGV. The CDR3 is made up of 13 amino acids. Between the trimmed V and J ends, which lost 6 bases and 4 bases, there was a span of 10 bases. The CDR3 sequence: CASSTGEYNEQFF. The CDR3 nucleotides are TGTGCCAGCAGTACTGGGGAATACAATGAGCAGTTCTTC.

The chain joins TRBV27 to TRBJ2-2; possibly TRBD2 for D (6 bases). The CDR3 has 17 residues. Germline V gene sequence: CDR1 MNHEY, CDR2 SMNVEV (reference sequence). Trimming took off 3 bases at V and 3 bases at J, with 17 bases between the two ends. CDR3 sequence reads: CASSLSLRDRYTGELFF. DNA for the CDR3: TGTGCCAGCAGTTTGAGTTTGCGGGATAGGTACACCGGGGAGCTGTTTTTT.

This clonotype was counted many times. The genes are TRBV12-5 and TRBJ1-1; D possibly corresponds to TRBD1 (6 bases). CDR3 length: 17 residues. With 1 base removed from V and 0 bases from J, the gap between germline ends came to 15 bases. CDR1 LGHNT and CDR2 FRNRAP come from the germline V gene. CDR3 residues: CASGLADSYYMNTEAFF. DNA of the CDR3: TGTGCTAGTGGTTTGGCGGACAGCTACTACATGAACACTGAAGCTTTCTTT. The variable domain in full, with the rest retrieved from reference TRBV12-5 and TRBJ1-1, is DARVTQTPRHKVTEMGQEVTMRCQPILGHNTVFWYRQTMMQGLELLAYFRNRAPLDDSGMPKDRFSAEMPDATLATLKIQPSEPRDSAVYFCASGLADSYYMNTEAFFGQGTRLTVV.

By share, this clonotype counts as medium-sized. This chain uses TRBV6-2 or TRBV6-3 with TRBJ1-5; 8 nucleotides match TRBD1. V trimming: 5 bases; J trimming: 5 bases; junction bases outside the gene matches: 17. Germline values: CDR1 MNHEY, CDR2 SVGEGT. This CDR3 is built from 18 residues. In DNA, the CDR3 is TGTGCCAGCAGTCACGACTACCCCAGGGGGCGCAGGTATCAGCCCCAGCATTTT. This encodes CASSHDYPRGRRYQPQHF.

This clonotype has a count of ten or more. The genes are TRBV5-1 and TRBJ1-5, with D perhaps matching TRBD1 (6 bases). V shed 3 bases and J shed 6 bases, with 16 bases lying between them. Germline lookup yields CDR1 SGHRS and CDR2 YFSETQ. CDR3 size: 15 residues. For the CDR3, the DNA is TGCGCCAGCAGCTCTGAACCAGGGGTAGGTCAGCCCCAGCATTTT. Amino acids: CASSSEPGVGQPQHF.

In this sample, this clonotype turned up many times. V and J are TRBV9 and TRBJ2-3; weak D call: TRBD2 (5 bases). The germline V gene has CDR1 SGDLS and CDR2 YYNGEE. V dropped 5 bases and J dropped 3 bases, with 19 bases sitting between them. The CDR3 extends over 16 amino acids. The CDR3 loop reads CASSPHREGPTDTQYF. CDR3 DNA: TGTGCCAGCAGTCCCCATCGGGAAGGGCCTACAGATACGCAGTATTTT. The full variable domain, with the rest looked up from reference TRBV9 and TRBJ2-3, is DSGVTQTPKHLITATGQRVTLRCSPRSGDLSVYWYQQSLDQGLQFLIQYYNGEERAKGNILERFSAQQFPDLHSELNLSSLELGDSALYFCASSPHREGPTDTQYFGPGTRLTVL.

Details on this clonotype: This may come from a read error, since a much larger clone is one base off. V usage is TRBV6-5 and J usage is TRBJ2-4, with 11 bases that match TRBD2. CDR3 size: 16 residues. From germline, CDR1 is MNHEY and CDR2 SVGAGI. CDR3 region: CAGSKTSGGAKNIQYF. CDR3 nucleotides: TGTGCCGGCAGCAAAACTAGCGGGGGAGCCAAAAACATTCAGTACTTC.